The TCR beta chain under discussion was sequenced for a study of regulatory T cells. General study findings and limits: In patients, unique TRB V-J pairs were restricted and V/J usage skewed, especially in Tregs.

The V and J ends lost 4 bases and 2 bases respectively, with 9 bases between them. The CDR3 length is 13 residues. Per germline, CDR1 MNHNS and CDR2 SASEGT. As to this clone: What it binds is not known.

All CD3G-deficient patients showed autoimmunity, more severe in two. At testing, patients were 2 to 39 years old, with reduced naive and increased memory T-cell proportions. Amplification used 52 TRBV primers and 13 TRBJ primers. The protocol was immunoSEQ multiplex PCR, while the TCRdb copy is restricted to in-frame clones and leaves out a portion. The sample yields about 6,100 clones, less than 85% seen once. The sequencing sample was made of CD8+ T cells sorted from blood. The chain is built from TRBV6-1 and TRBJ2-7; D is possibly TRBD2 (5 bases). This TCR came from a child aged 10-17 years with CD3G deficiency. In nucleotides, the CDR3 is TGTGCCAGCAGTGTAGACGGGACCTACGAGCAGTACTTC. This translates into CASSVDGTYEQYF.